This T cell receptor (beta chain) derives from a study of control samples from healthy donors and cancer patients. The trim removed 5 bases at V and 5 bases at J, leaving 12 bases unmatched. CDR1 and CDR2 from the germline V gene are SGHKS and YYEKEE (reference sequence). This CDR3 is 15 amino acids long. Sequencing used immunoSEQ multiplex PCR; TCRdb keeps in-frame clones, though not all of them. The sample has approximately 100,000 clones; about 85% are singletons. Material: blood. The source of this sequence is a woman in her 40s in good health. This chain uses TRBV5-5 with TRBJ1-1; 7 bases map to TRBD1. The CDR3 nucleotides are TGTGCCAGCAGGATTACAAGGGGGCGCGGAACTGAAGCTTTCTTT. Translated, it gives CASRITRGRGTEAFF.